Listed here are 16 T cell receptor beta chains from one sample, sequenced in a study of cytomegalovirus exposure and HLA in healthy donors. With 60 Vbeta and 13 Jbeta primers, the PCR was carried out. Clones were read by immunoSEQ multiplex PCR, and TCRdb kept only the in-frame ones, dropping some. The sample carries a few hundred thousand clones, 77% recorded once. The sequencing sample was made of PBMCs. The receptors come from a woman aged 55-69 years in good health and CMV-seropositive.

This chain uses TRBV7-3 with TRBJ2-3; 11 bases match TRBD1. The germline V gene encodes CDR1 SGHTA and CDR2 FQGTGA. The length of the CDR3 is 16 residues. The V segment lost 2 bases and the J segment 4 bases; nucleotides outside the gene matches: 5. CDR3 loop: CASSLQGQGAADTQYF. DNA for the CDR3: TGTGCCAGCAGCTTACAAGGACAGGGGGCGGCAGATACGCAGTATTTT. Using reference TRBV7-3 and TRBJ2-3 for the parts outside the CDR3, the full variable domain is GAGVSQTPSNKVTEKGKYVELRCDPISGHTALYWYRQSLGQGPEFLIYFQGTGAADDSGLPNDRFFAVRPEGSVSTLKIQRTERGDSAVYLCASSLQGQGAADTQYFGPGTRLTVL.

This clone has only a few counts. The V call is TRBV29-1, the J call TRBJ2-7; a weak D match, TRBD2 (6 bases). Germline CDR1 and CDR2: SQVTM and ANQGSEA. CDR3 length equals 14 residues. V lost 4 bases and J lost 4, with 17 bases in between. CDR3 loop: CSVVDPRREYEQYF. Written as DNA, the CDR3 is TGCAGCGTTGTGGACCCAAGGAGGGAATACGAGCAGTACTTC.

This clone occurred a few times. V gene TRBV7-8 combines with J gene TRBJ2-5, with D maybe TRBD2 (7 bases). Looked up from germline, CDR1 is SGHVS and CDR2 is FQNEAQ. The V end lost 6 bases, the J end lost 9 bases, and 20 bases lay between the germline ends. CDR3 length: 14 residues. In DNA, the CDR3 is TGTGCCAGCAGGGGGGGGCCTAATAGTGCTTCCCAGTACTTC. This gives the protein CASRGGPNSASQYF.

V gene TRBV18 combines with J gene TRBJ1-1; D is unresolved. CDR3 size: 14 residues. With 5 bases removed from V and 11 bases from J, the gap between germline ends came to 21 bases. Looked up from germline, CDR1 is KGHSH and CDR2 is LQKENI. In nucleotides, the CDR3 is TGTGCCAGCTCAGAAGGACTAGGACCCCAACAGGCTTTCTTT. This translates into CASSEGLGPQQAFF.

The V gene is TRBV6-4, the J gene TRBJ2-3; D may be TRBD2 (6 bases). This CDR3 is built from 11 residues. With 9 bases removed from V and 5 bases from J, the gap between germline ends came to 9 bases. Per the germline V gene, CDR1 is MRHNA and CDR2 is SNTAGT. CDR3 region: CASSAGDTQYF. CDR3 in DNA: TGTGCCAGTTCAGCGGGAGATACGCAGTATTTT.

The chain couples TRBV6-5 to TRBJ2-3; TRBD2 matches 7 bases. Germline V gives CDR1 MNHEY, CDR2 SVGAGI. The length of the CDR3 is 16 residues. V dropped 1 base and J dropped 0; count of bases not matched to a gene: 4. CDR3 amino acids: CASSYWGGASTDTQYF. CDR3 in DNA: TGTGCCAGCAGTTACTGGGGGGGTGCTAGCACAGATACGCAGTATTTT.

The chain uses TRBV10-3 and TRBJ2-5, with D possibly being TRBD2 (6 bases). Trimming took 6 bases from V and 4 from J, leaving 15 bases between them. Germline V gene lookup returns CDR1 ENHRY and CDR2 SYGVKD. The CDR3 has 14 residues. The CDR3 sequence is CAIRAQTRGETQYF. Here the CDR3 DNA reads TGTGCCATCAGGGCCCAGACTAGGGGAGAGACCCAGTACTTC.

The chain is built from TRBV6-5 and TRBJ1-1; D is uncertain. V gave up 5 bases and J gave up 2 bases, with 12 bases separating them. Germline CDR1 is MNHEY and CDR2 is SVGAGI. CDR3 length: 14 amino acids. The DNA of the CDR3 is TGTGCCAGCAGTCGCGGGAGGGAAAACACTGAAGCTTTCTTT. Its protein is CASSRGRENTEAFF.

This clone was observed a few times. The rearrangement joins TRBV4-3 to TRBJ2-5; 7 nucleotides match TRBD2. V lost 3 bases and J lost 4; bases outside the gene matches: 11. The CDR3 has 16 amino acids. Looked up from germline, CDR1 is LGHNA and CDR2 is YSLEER. The CDR3 nucleotides read TGCGCCAGCAGCCAGGGACTACAAGGGGTAGGAGAGACCCAGTACTTC. Its protein is CASSQGLQGVGETQYF.

The CDR3 nucleotides read TGCGCCAGCAGCCAAGATAGAAGCAATGAGCAGTTCTTC. Its translation: CASSQDRSNEQFF. The V and J genes are TRBV4-1 and TRBJ2-1; D is uncertain. Germline CDR1 and CDR2: MGHRA and YSYEKL. V was cut by 0 bases and J by 6 bases, with 6 bases left in between. CDR3 size: 13 residues.

This clone was counted a few times. The rearrangement uses TRBV2 and TRBJ2-1, with TRBD2 matching 11 bases. V was clipped by 10 bases and J by 9 bases; unmatched bases: 11. This CDR3 contains 14 residues. Per germline, CDR1 SNHLY and CDR2 FYNNEI. CDR3: CAIQGLAAWGEQFF. The DNA for the CDR3 is TGTGCCATCCAGGGACTAGCGGCTTGGGGTGAGCAGTTCTTC. The full variable domain, completed using reference TRBV2 and TRBJ2-1, is EPEVTQTPSHQVTQMGQEVILRCVPISNHLYFYWYRQILGQKVEFLVSFYNNEISEKSEIFDDQFSVERPDGSNFTLKIRSTKLEDSAMYFCAIQGLAAWGEQFFGPGTRLTVL.

The chain has TRBV6-5 and TRBJ1-1; 7 bases are a match to TRBD1. Germline values: CDR1 MNHEY, CDR2 SVGAGI. This CDR3 has 13 residues. After removal of 7 bases from V and 4 bases from J, the junction contained 6 bases not matched to a gene. The CDR3 loop reads CASNHQGGTEAFF. As DNA, the CDR3 is TGTGCCAGCAACCACCAGGGGGGCACTGAAGCTTTCTTT.

The J gene is TRBJ1-5, the V gene TRBV7-9; perhaps TRBD1 as D (6 bases). The germline V and J ends were trimmed by 7 bases and 5 bases, with 12 bases remaining between them. This CDR3 is built from 13 residues. Germline-derived CDR1 and CDR2 are SEHNR and FQNEAQ (reference sequence). The CDR3 DNA is TGTGCCAGCAACACAGGGTTAGATCAGCCCCAGCATTTT. Translated: CASNTGLDQPQHF.

V and J are TRBV19 and TRBJ2-1; TRBD2 aligns across 13 bases. The CDR3 has 14 residues. CDR1 and CDR2 from the germline V gene are LNHDA and SQIVND (reference sequence). Trimming at V came to 4 bases and at J to 16 bases, leaving 10 bases not matched to a gene. CDR3 in DNA: TGTGCCAGTAGTAACTCCGGGACTAGCGGGAAACGCTTCTTC. Protein: CASSNSGTSGKRFF.

This clone was detected only a few times. The gene calls are TRBV27 and TRBJ1-6, with D possibly being TRBD1 (5 bases). CDR1 MNHEY and CDR2 SMNVEV come from the germline V gene (reference sequence). V was cut by 6 bases and J by 8 bases, with 20 bases left in between. The CDR3 is 16 amino acids. CDR3: CASSRRRDLWDSPLHF. CDR3 in DNA: TGTGCCAGCAGCCGGCGCAGGGATTTATGGGATTCACCCCTCCACTTT.

The CDR3 loop reads CASSITEKNIQYF. The CDR3 bases are TGTGCCAGTAGTATAACGGAGAAAAACATTCAGTACTTC. The chain carries TRBV19 and TRBJ2-4; D remains unclear. The CDR3 loop spans 13 amino acids. The ends were cut back, 2 bases at V and 4 bases at J, with 6 bases in the middle. In germline, CDR1 is LNHDA, CDR2 SQIVND (reference sequence).